This T cell receptor beta chain is from a study of blood T cell repertoires in COVID-19. Authors' processing steps: Reference gene primer amplification in the assay estimated nucleated cell counts. Sequencing used immunoSEQ multiplex PCR; TCRdb keeps in-frame clones, though not all of them. Clone size and V and J calls were adopted from that table, with D and trimming inferred from the DNA. The sample consists of about half a million clones, 70% to 90% of them appearing once. Looked up from germline, CDR1 is MNHEY and CDR2 is SVGAGI. The V gene lost 0 bases and the J gene lost 4 bases, with 12 bases spanning the gap. The CDR3 runs to 15 residues.

Sequencing was done on a sample of peripheral blood. This sequence originates from a human donor in a cohort sampled during active COVID-19. The V gene is TRBV6-5, the J gene TRBJ1-2; maybe TRBD1 (5 bases). The CDR3 coding sequence is TGTGCCAGCAGTTACTCCCCCGGACACGTCTATGGCTACACCTTC. Its protein is CASSYSPGHVYGYTF.